Below, 23 T cell receptor beta chains from the same sample are listed, as sequenced in a study of patients and donors after allogeneic stem cell transplantation (dated by TCRdb to the early 2020s). The protocol used for the library was RT-PCR. For sequencing, a NextSeq 550 was employed. TCRdb itself trimmed the public reads at Q25 with fastp, ran MiXCR and retained productive beta chains. Each entry is one CDR3 protein sequence, shown with its most common DNA and genes. For this sample the table gives roughly 200,000 distinct CDR3 sequences, of which about 38% were detected only once. The top ten constitute roughly 12% of the sample. Source material: blood, either unsorted or a sorted T cell fraction (not recorded which). The source of these receptors is a human donor who was either an allogeneic HSCT recipient or a stem cell or donor lymphocyte infusion donor (not recorded which). It is not recorded whose cells these are; they may come from a transplant donor.

The rearrangement joins TRBV27 to TRBJ1-1, with D perhaps matching TRBD1 (5 bases). The CDR3 has 15 residues. Trimming pared 1 base from V and 5 bases from J, leaving 14 bases between. Germline V lookup: CDR1 MNHEY, CDR2 SMNVEV (reference sequence). CDR3 in DNA: TGTGCCAGCAGTTTATTCGAAGGGGAGGGGACTGAAGCTTTCTTT. This gives the protein CASSLFEGEGTEAFF.

The V gene is TRBV28, the J gene TRBJ1-1; TRBD1 agrees at 8 bases. The CDR3 length is 14 residues. V shed 5 bases and J 3 bases; nucleotides not matched to a gene: 5. Germline CDR1 and CDR2: MDHEN and SYDVKM. The CDR3 region is CASSPQGEDTEAFF. The CDR3 nucleotides are TGTGCCAGCAGTCCACAGGGGGAGGACACTGAAGCTTTCTTT.

This clonotype came up a few times. The chain joins TRBV20-1 to TRBJ1-1, with D possibly TRBD1 on 6 matching bases. Germline-derived CDR1 and CDR2 are DFQATT and SNEGSKA (reference sequence). V lost 7 bases, J lost 7 bases, and 16 bases lay in between. The CDR3 is 12 residues long. The CDR3 sequence: CSVIKQGNEAFF. The CDR3 nucleotides read TGCAGTGTCATTAAACAGGGAAATGAAGCTTTCTTT.

The DNA of the CDR3 is TGCAGTGCTAGCGGGGTTCCTGGCTACACCTTC. This translates into CSASGVPGYTF. This sequence joins TRBV20-1 and TRBJ1-2; the D is unclear. Between the trimmed V and J ends, which lost 3 bases and 7 bases, there was a span of 9 bases. CDR1 is DFQATT, CDR2 SNEGSKA, per germline (reference sequence). This CDR3 region has 11 residues.

This clonotype was detected a few times. The gene calls are TRBV12-3 or TRBV12-4 and TRBJ2-2; 10 bases are shared with TRBD1. The CDR3 is made up of 17 amino acids. The J segment lost 4 bases and the V segment lost 5 bases, leaving 10 bases of the junction unmatched. The chain's CDR3 is CASSPSAGQGRTGELFF. In DNA form, the CDR3 reads TGTGCCAGCAGTCCCTCGGCGGGACAGGGGCGCACCGGGGAGCTGTTTTTT.

The chain is built from TRBV5-1 and TRBJ2-3; 10 nucleotides align to TRBD1. V shed 1 base, J shed 4 bases, and the junction held 3 bases outside the gene matches. This CDR3 contains 15 residues. Germline CDR1 and CDR2: SGHRS and YFSETQ. CDR3 residues: CASSLRTGGPDTQYF. CDR3 in DNA: TGCGCCAGCAGCTTGAGGACAGGGGGTCCAGATACGCAGTATTTT.

V and J are TRBV29-1 and TRBJ2-7; maybe TRBD1 (5 bases). In germline, CDR1 is SQVTM, CDR2 ANQGSEA. V lost 5 bases, J lost 1 base, and 12 bases lay in between. This CDR3 comprises 13 residues. Written as DNA, the CDR3 is TGCAGCGTTAGGGGTCTGCTGTCCTACGAGCAGTACTTC. Translating it yields CSVRGLLSYEQYF.

This clonotype was observed a few times. This chain connects TRBV27 to TRBJ2-1, with 7 positions matching TRBD2. This CDR3 spans 14 amino acids. Germline V CDR1 and CDR2: MNHEY, SMNVEV (reference sequence). V was clipped by 3 bases and J by 1 base; unmatched bases: 0. In DNA form, the CDR3 reads TGTGCCAGCAGTTTCGGGGGGTCCTACAATGAGCAGTTCTTC. It codes for CASSFGGSYNEQFF.

The rearrangement links TRBV6-5 to TRBJ2-3; no firm D call. V was cut by 3 bases and J by 0 bases, with 7 bases left in between. The germline CDR1 and CDR2 sequences are MNHEY and SVGAGI. There are 14 residues in the CDR3. The CDR3 here is CASSYSGSTDTQYF. Here the CDR3 DNA reads TGTGCCAGCAGTTATAGTGGAAGCACAGATACGCAGTATTTT.

The chain has TRBV3-1 and TRBJ1-4; 8 bases are shared with TRBD1. The CDR3 runs 13 residues. J was trimmed by 5 bases and V by 4 bases; bases with no gene match: 0. The V gene's germline CDR1 is LGHDT and CDR2 YNNKEL (reference sequence). The DNA of the CDR3 is TGTGCCAGCAGCCGACAGGGGAATGAAAAACTGTTTTTT. This gives the protein CASSRQGNEKLFF. Together with reference TRBV3-1 and TRBJ1-4, the CDR3 gives the full variable domain: DTAVSQTPKYLVTQMGNDKSIKCEQNLGHDTMYWYKQDSKKFLKIMFSYNNKELIINETVPNRFSPKSPDKAHLNLHINSLELGDSAVYFCASSRQGNEKLFFGSGTQLSVL.

The chain uses TRBV6-1 and TRBJ1-2; 11 bases are shared with TRBD1. Trimming at V came to 6 bases and at J to 6 bases, leaving 6 bases not matched to a gene. This CDR3 contains 14 residues. From germline, CDR1 is MNHNS and CDR2 SASEGT. CDR3 protein: CASRNRDRGNGYTF. For the CDR3, the DNA is TGTGCCAGCAGAAACCGGGACAGGGGGAATGGCTACACCTTC.

The gene calls are TRBV18 and TRBJ2-1; D tentatively fits TRBD1 or TRBD2 (5 bases each). Germline CDR1 and CDR2: KGHSH and LQKENI. The CDR3 runs to 15 residues. The V and J ends lost 4 bases and 2 bases respectively, with 12 bases between them. The CDR3 DNA sequence: TGTGCCAGCTCACGGGACGACGGCACCTACAATGAGCAGTTCTTC. It specifies CASSRDDGTYNEQFF.

This clonotype was seen ten or more times. The chain combines TRBV27 with TRBJ1-6; 12 bases line up with TRBD1. The CDR3 is made up of 15 amino acids. Germline loops: CDR1 MNHEY, CDR2 SMNVEV (reference sequence). Germline trimming cut 5 bases from V and 8 bases from J; bases unmatched to any gene: 4. The CDR3 coding sequence is TGTGCCAGCAGTGCGGGACAGGGGGCTTATTCACCCCTCCACTTT. This encodes CASSAGQGAYSPLHF.

The sample holds a few counts of this clonotype. V usage is TRBV3-1 and J usage is TRBJ1-6; D gene unclear. Per the germline V gene, CDR1 is LGHDT and CDR2 is YNNKEL (reference sequence). V was pared by 1 base and J by 7 bases, with 14 bases between. The CDR3 length is 16 residues. The CDR3 loop is CASSQAGQERNSPLHF. The CDR3 DNA reads as TGTGCCAGCAGCCAAGCTGGCCAGGAGAGGAATTCACCCCTCCACTTT.

The genes are TRBV5-1 and TRBJ1-4; weak D call: TRBD1 (6 bases). The germline V gene encodes CDR1 SGHRS and CDR2 YFSETQ. The CDR3 consists of 14 residues. With 0 bases removed from V and 8 bases from J, the gap between germline ends came to 11 bases. The CDR3 reads CASSLGGRVEKLFF. The CDR3 DNA is TGCGCCAGCAGCTTGGGGGGGCGCGTCGAAAAACTGTTTTTT.

This clonotype was counted a few times. The chain uses TRBV29-1 and TRBJ2-3; D unresolved. With 7 bases removed from V and 3 bases from J, the gap between germline ends came to 14 bases. Germline V gene sequence: CDR1 SQVTM, CDR2 ANQGSEA. The CDR3 extends over 13 amino acids. The CDR3 loop reads CSAAYRHTDTQYF. In DNA, the CDR3 is TGCAGCGCCGCTTACAGACATACAGATACGCAGTATTTT.

This clonotype was recorded a few times. V usage is TRBV20-1 and J usage is TRBJ1-2; D not resolved. Trimming pared 3 bases from V and 3 bases from J, leaving 11 bases between. The CDR3 extends over 13 amino acids. Germline V lookup: CDR1 DFQATT, CDR2 SNEGSKA (reference sequence). CDR3 DNA sequence: TGCAGTGCTAGCCCCGGGGTAGACTATGGCTACACCTTC. Translation: CSASPGVDYGYTF.

This chain joins TRBV5-1 and TRBJ1-5; the D gene is possibly TRBD1 (5 bases). CDR1 is SGHRS, CDR2 YFSETQ, per germline. Trimming shortened V by 6 bases and J by 0 bases, and 13 bases separated the two germline ends. The CDR3 has 15 amino acids. The CDR3 DNA follows: TGCGCCAGCATCCGTGACAGTGCTAGCAATCAGCCCCAGCATTTT. As protein: CASIRDSASNQPQHF.

This clonotype was seen a few times. The chain couples TRBV29-1 to TRBJ1-1; no definite D call. Germline V gene lookup returns CDR1 SQVTM and CDR2 ANQGSEA. CDR3 length: 10 amino acids. The V gene lost 3 bases and the J gene lost 7 bases, with 6 bases spanning the gap. CDR3 bases: TGCAGCGTTGATCTAGGTGAAGCTTTCTTT. Translating gives CSVDLGEAFF.

This chain links TRBV12-3 or TRBV12-4 with TRBJ1-1; the D is unclear. V was pared by 1 base and J by 8 bases, with 2 bases between. The CDR3 covers 10 residues. The CDR3 DNA reads as TGTGCCAGCAGTTTAGTAGAAGCTTTCTTT. Protein sequence: CASSLVEAFF.

J is TRBJ1-6 and V is TRBV12-3 or TRBV12-4; D gene unclear. V dropped 5 bases and J dropped 2 bases, with 7 bases sitting between them. This CDR3 has 14 residues. CDR3 residues: CASSPATYNSPLHF. The CDR3 nucleotides read TGTGCCAGCAGTCCAGCCACCTATAATTCACCCCTCCACTTT.

This clonotype has more than one count but fewer than ten. This chain links TRBV7-8 with TRBJ1-6; D possibly corresponds to TRBD1 (5 bases). This CDR3 has 15 residues. Germline-derived CDR1 and CDR2 are SGHVS and FQNEAQ. V was shortened by 2 bases and J by 5 bases, with 10 bases between the two germline ends. For the CDR3, the DNA is TGTGCCAGCAGCTTACAGGGCACTAATAATTCACCCCTCCACTTT. Its protein is CASSLQGTNNSPLHF.

There are a few counts of this clonotype. This rearrangement joins TRBV4-1 to TRBJ1-5; the D is unclear. V lost 4 bases and J 7 bases, leaving 14 bases between the germline ends. This CDR3 spans 14 amino acids. Germline V lookup: CDR1 MGHRA, CDR2 YSYEKL. The CDR3 loop reads CASSPFPGGQPQHF. CDR3 DNA: TGCGCCAGCAGCCCATTCCCGGGAGGGCAGCCCCAGCATTTT.